This is a list of T cell receptor beta chains from one sample in a study of blood T cell repertoires in COVID-19. Generated by immunoSEQ multiplex PCR, the TCRdb table keeps only in-frame clones and is missing some. The table records approximately 260,000 clones, around 86% of them present only once. The sample taken for sequencing was peripheral blood. These receptors were taken from a man between 18 and 35 years old with active or convalescent COVID-19. Both conserved end residues are part of each CDR3. The order of the fields is J gene, D gene, CDR3 length, V gene, clone size, CDR3 protein, CDR3 DNA. The D gene is left open where the match is weak. Size is stated for part of the rows, as once, few or many counts, or as a class when the clone is expanded.

J gene: TRBJ2-7; D gene: TRBD2; CDR3 length: 15; V gene: TRBV7-2; clone size: NA; CDR3 protein: CASSSPGLAIYEQYF; CDR3 DNA: TGTGCCAGCAGCTCCCCGGGACTAGCAATCTACGAGCAGTACTTC
J gene: TRBJ1-5; D gene: NA; CDR3 length: 14; V gene: TRBV6-5; clone size: NA; CDR3 protein: CASSRGGGDQPQHF; CDR3 DNA: TGTGCCAGCAGCAGGGGAGGGGGGGATCAGCCCCAGCATTTT
J gene: TRBJ2-3; D gene: TRBD2; CDR3 length: 16; V gene: TRBV7-3; clone size: NA; CDR3 protein: CASSLFLAGSTDTQYF; CDR3 DNA: TGTGCCAGCAGCCTGTTTCTAGCGGGGTCCACAGATACGCAGTATTTT
J gene: TRBJ2-7; D gene: TRBD1; CDR3 length: 15; V gene: TRBV6-5; clone size: NA; CDR3 protein: CASSYSSGQGYEQYF; CDR3 DNA: TGTGCCAGCAGTTACTCCTCAGGACAGGGCTACGAGCAGTACTTC
J gene: TRBJ1-5; D gene: NA; CDR3 length: 14; V gene: TRBV6-4; clone size: NA; CDR3 protein: CATPQAGKDQPQHF; CDR3 DNA: TGTGCCACCCCTCAGGCAGGGAAGGATCAGCCCCAGCATTTT
J gene: TRBJ1-2; D gene: NA; CDR3 length: 15; V gene: TRBV6-5; clone size: NA; CDR3 protein: CASSSQVSGNYGYTF; CDR3 DNA: TGTGCCAGCAGTTCACAGGTTAGCGGGAACTATGGCTACACCTTC
J gene: TRBJ2-3; D gene: NA; CDR3 length: 12; V gene: TRBV29-1; clone size: NA; CDR3 protein: CSVPLESDTQYF; CDR3 DNA: TGCAGCGTACCACTAGAATCAGATACGCAGTATTTT
J gene: TRBJ1-1; D gene: TRBD1; CDR3 length: 13; V gene: TRBV28; clone size: NA; CDR3 protein: CASSLDRGTEAFF; CDR3 DNA: TGTGCCAGCAGCCTTGACAGGGGCACTGAAGCTTTCTTT
J gene: TRBJ2-5; D gene: TRBD1; CDR3 length: 13; V gene: TRBV9; clone size: NA; CDR3 protein: CASSRGLEETQYF; CDR3 DNA: TGTGCCAGCAGTAGGGGGCTGGAAGAGACCCAGTACTTC
J gene: TRBJ1-2; D gene: TRBD1; CDR3 length: 15; V gene: TRBV9; clone size: NA; CDR3 protein: CASSVGQGGPGGYTF; CDR3 DNA: TGTGCCAGCAGCGTAGGACAGGGAGGACCCGGAGGCTACACCTTC
J gene: TRBJ1-3; D gene: NA; CDR3 length: 15; V gene: TRBV18; clone size: NA; CDR3 protein: CASSTSPDNGNTIYF; CDR3 DNA: TGTGCCAGCTCAACGAGTCCGGACAATGGAAACACCATATATTTT
J gene: TRBJ2-5; D gene: TRBD1; CDR3 length: 15; V gene: TRBV11-1; clone size: NA; CDR3 protein: CASSRGTGMTETQYF; CDR3 DNA: TGTGCCAGCAGCCGAGGGACAGGGATGACAGAGACCCAGTACTTC
J gene: TRBJ2-7; D gene: NA; CDR3 length: 13; V gene: TRBV19; clone size: NA; CDR3 protein: CASSIGTSSEQYF; CDR3 DNA: TGTGCCAGTAGTATAGGCACTAGTTCCGAGCAGTACTTC
J gene: TRBJ2-7; D gene: NA; CDR3 length: 16; V gene: TRBV18; clone size: NA; CDR3 protein: CASSPLARTHSYEQYF; CDR3 DNA: TGTGCCAGCTCACCACTCGCAAGGACACACTCCTACGAGCAGTACTTC
J gene: TRBJ2-1; D gene: NA; CDR3 length: 15; V gene: TRBV3-1/TRBV3-2; clone size: NA; CDR3 protein: CASSPRAGTYNEQFF; CDR3 DNA: TGTGCCAGCAGCCCCCGAGCGGGTACCTACAATGAGCAGTTCTTC
J gene: TRBJ2-3; D gene: NA; CDR3 length: 12; V gene: TRBV24-1; clone size: NA; CDR3 protein: CATSMYTDTQYF; CDR3 DNA: TGTGCCACCAGTATGTACACAGATACGCAGTATTTT
J gene: TRBJ2-2; D gene: TRBD2; CDR3 length: 16; V gene: TRBV11-3; clone size: NA; CDR3 protein: CASRVLASVFTGELFF; CDR3 DNA: TGTGCCAGCAGAGTACTAGCGAGCGTTTTCACCGGGGAGCTGTTTTTT
J gene: TRBJ2-2; D gene: TRBD2; CDR3 length: 13; V gene: TRBV2; clone size: NA; CDR3 protein: CASSVGGTGELFF; CDR3 DNA: TGTGCCAGCAGTGTGGGGGGGACCGGGGAGCTGTTTTTT
J gene: TRBJ2-3; D gene: TRBD2; CDR3 length: 16; V gene: TRBV7-2; clone size: NA; CDR3 protein: CASSLRTSGRADTQYF; CDR3 DNA: TGTGCCAGCAGCTTAAGGACTAGCGGGAGGGCGGATACGCAGTATTTT
J gene: TRBJ2-1; D gene: TRBD2; CDR3 length: 16; V gene: TRBV30; clone size: NA; CDR3 protein: CAWSVLADAPNNEQFF; CDR3 DNA: TGTGCCTGGAGCGTACTAGCGGACGCTCCTAACAATGAGCAGTTCTTC
J gene: TRBJ2-1; D gene: NA; CDR3 length: 20; V gene: TRBV3-1/TRBV3-2; clone size: NA; CDR3 protein: CASSHWDRGVVAGVYNEQFF; CDR3 DNA: TGTGCCAGCAGCCATTGGGACAGGGGAGTTGTAGCGGGAGTATACAATGAGCAGTTCTTC
J gene: TRBJ1-2; D gene: NA; CDR3 length: 14; V gene: TRBV6-2/TRBV6-3; clone size: once; CDR3 protein: CASSYRVEIYGYTF; CDR3 DNA: TGTGCCAGCAGTTACCGAGTAGAAATCTATGGCTACACCTTC
J gene: TRBJ2-7; D gene: TRBD2; CDR3 length: 17; V gene: TRBV27; clone size: once; CDR3 protein: CASRTLATVAGAGEQYF; CDR3 DNA: TGTGCCAGCCGAACCCTAGCGACGGTAGCGGGCGCGGGGGAGCAGTACTTC
J gene: TRBJ1-1; D gene: NA; CDR3 length: 15; V gene: TRBV9; clone size: NA; CDR3 protein: CASSVGRGLATEAFF; CDR3 DNA: TGTGCCAGCAGCGTAGGGAGAGGTCTGGCCACTGAAGCTTTCTTT
J gene: TRBJ2-7; D gene: NA; CDR3 length: 13; V gene: TRBV6-5; clone size: NA; CDR3 protein: CAVQYTRDYEQYF; CDR3 DNA: TGTGCCGTCCAGTATACCAGGGACTACGAGCAGTACTTC
J gene: TRBJ2-1; D gene: TRBD1; CDR3 length: 13; V gene: TRBV6-5; clone size: NA; CDR3 protein: CASRGTGVDEQFF; CDR3 DNA: TGTGCCAGCAGAGGGACAGGGGTGGATGAGCAGTTCTTC
J gene: TRBJ2-5; D gene: NA; CDR3 length: 16; V gene: TRBV7-9; clone size: NA; CDR3 protein: CASSRTAGAMQETQYF; CDR3 DNA: TGTGCCAGCAGCAGGACAGCCGGGGCAATGCAAGAGACCCAGTACTTC
J gene: TRBJ2-3; D gene: NA; CDR3 length: 13; V gene: TRBV5-6; clone size: few; CDR3 protein: CASSRYGTDTQYF; CDR3 DNA: TGTGCCAGCAGTCGGTACGGCACAGATACGCAGTATTTT
J gene: TRBJ1-3; D gene: NA; CDR3 length: 14; V gene: TRBV11-3; clone size: NA; CDR3 protein: CASSSTSLGNTIYF; CDR3 DNA: TGTGCCAGCAGCTCTACCTCCCTTGGAAACACCATATATTTT
J gene: TRBJ1-4; D gene: TRBD1; CDR3 length: 14; V gene: TRBV27; clone size: NA; CDR3 protein: CASSFAGGNEKLFF; CDR3 DNA: TGTGCCAGCAGTTTTGCAGGGGGAAATGAAAAACTGTTTTTT
J gene: TRBJ1-2; D gene: NA; CDR3 length: 13; V gene: TRBV5-6; clone size: NA; CDR3 protein: CASSDPHRVGYTF; CDR3 DNA: TGTGCCAGCAGCGATCCCCACAGGGTAGGCTACACCTTC
J gene: TRBJ1-5; D gene: NA; CDR3 length: 14; V gene: TRBV7-9; clone size: NA; CDR3 protein: CASSFSGGNQPQHF; CDR3 DNA: TGTGCCAGCAGCTTTTCGGGGGGCAATCAGCCCCAGCATTTT
J gene: TRBJ1-1; D gene: NA; CDR3 length: 11; V gene: TRBV29-1; clone size: NA; CDR3 protein: CSVEDGGTAFF; CDR3 DNA: TGCAGCGTTGAAGACGGGGGTACGGCTTTCTTT
J gene: TRBJ2-1; D gene: TRBD2; CDR3 length: 15; V gene: TRBV7-2; clone size: NA; CDR3 protein: CASSFSGGAYNEQFF; CDR3 DNA: TGTGCCAGCAGCTTTAGCGGGGGGGCCTACAATGAGCAGTTCTTC
J gene: TRBJ2-3; D gene: TRBD2; CDR3 length: 14; V gene: TRBV5-1; clone size: NA; CDR3 protein: CASRVSGGTDTQYF; CDR3 DNA: TGCGCCAGCAGGGTTAGCGGGGGGACAGATACGCAGTATTTT
J gene: TRBJ1-6; D gene: TRBD1; CDR3 length: 15; V gene: TRBV10-2; clone size: NA; CDR3 protein: CASGITGDYNSPLHF; CDR3 DNA: TGCGCCAGCGGAATCACAGGGGACTATAATTCACCCCTCCACTTT
J gene: TRBJ2-3; D gene: TRBD1; CDR3 length: 15; V gene: TRBV7-2; clone size: NA; CDR3 protein: CASSSGQGLGDTQYF; CDR3 DNA: TGTGCCAGCAGCTCGGGACAGGGGCTGGGAGATACGCAGTATTTT
J gene: TRBJ2-1; D gene: TRBD2; CDR3 length: 13; V gene: TRBV30; clone size: NA; CDR3 protein: CAWSTLADNEQFF; CDR3 DNA: TGTGCCTGGAGTACACTAGCGGACAATGAGCAGTTCTTC
J gene: TRBJ1-2; D gene: NA; CDR3 length: 15; V gene: TRBV6-5; clone size: NA; CDR3 protein: CASSYSGGVYYGYTF; CDR3 DNA: TGTGCCAGCAGTTACTCAGGGGGGGTTTACTATGGCTACACCTTC
J gene: TRBJ2-2; D gene: NA; CDR3 length: 17; V gene: TRBV3-1/TRBV3-2; clone size: NA; CDR3 protein: CASSQGASEGGTGELFF; CDR3 DNA: TGTGCCAGCAGCCAAGGGGCCTCGGAGGGTGGGACCGGGGAGCTGTTTTTT
J gene: TRBJ2-5; D gene: NA; CDR3 length: 16; V gene: TRBV18; clone size: NA; CDR3 protein: CASSPRGGSSQETQYF; CDR3 DNA: TGTGCCAGCTCACCAAGAGGAGGGTCCTCCCAAGAGACCCAGTACTTC
J gene: TRBJ2-2; D gene: NA; CDR3 length: 14; V gene: TRBV5-1; clone size: NA; CDR3 protein: CASSLKSNTGELFF; CDR3 DNA: TGCGCCAGCAGCTTGAAAAGCAACACCGGGGAGCTGTTTTTT
J gene: TRBJ2-2; D gene: NA; CDR3 length: 12; V gene: TRBV12-3/TRBV12-4; clone size: NA; CDR3 protein: CASSWETGELFF; CDR3 DNA: TGTGCCAGCAGTTGGGAGACCGGGGAGCTGTTTTTT
J gene: TRBJ1-2; D gene: NA; CDR3 length: 13; V gene: TRBV6-6; clone size: NA; CDR3 protein: CASSSSGSYGYTF; CDR3 DNA: TGTGCCAGCAGCTCCTCGGGTAGCTATGGCTACACCTTC
J gene: TRBJ1-2; D gene: TRBD1; CDR3 length: 15; V gene: TRBV29-1; clone size: NA; CDR3 protein: CSVEQNRGTVYGYTF; CDR3 DNA: TGCAGCGTTGAGCAAAACAGGGGCACAGTCTATGGCTACACCTTC
J gene: TRBJ2-7; D gene: NA; CDR3 length: 13; V gene: TRBV6-6; clone size: NA; CDR3 protein: CASSYTPPYEQYF; CDR3 DNA: TGTGCCAGCAGTTACACTCCTCCCTACGAGCAGTACTTC
J gene: TRBJ2-4; D gene: NA; CDR3 length: 14; V gene: TRBV6-5; clone size: NA; CDR3 protein: CASSLDITKNIQYF; CDR3 DNA: TGTGCCAGCAGTCTTGACATAACCAAAAACATTCAGTACTTC
J gene: TRBJ2-2; D gene: NA; CDR3 length: 14; V gene: TRBV19; clone size: NA; CDR3 protein: CASSPDYPPGELFF; CDR3 DNA: TGTGCCAGTAGCCCGGACTACCCCCCGGGGGAGCTGTTTTTT
J gene: TRBJ1-1; D gene: TRBD1; CDR3 length: 16; V gene: TRBV6-5; clone size: NA; CDR3 protein: CASSYQPGQQNTEAFF; CDR3 DNA: TGTGCCAGCAGTTACCAACCGGGACAGCAGAACACTGAAGCTTTCTTT
J gene: TRBJ2-5; D gene: NA; CDR3 length: 11; V gene: TRBV25-1; clone size: NA; CDR3 protein: CASSTSETQYF; CDR3 DNA: TGTGCCAGCAGTACTAGCGAGACCCAGTACTTC
J gene: TRBJ2-5; D gene: TRBD2; CDR3 length: 16; V gene: TRBV13; clone size: NA; CDR3 protein: CASSSGTSGRGETQYF; CDR3 DNA: TGTGCCAGCAGCTCTGGGACTAGCGGGAGGGGAGAGACCCAGTACTTC
J gene: TRBJ1-2; D gene: NA; CDR3 length: 16; V gene: TRBV13; clone size: once; CDR3 protein: CASSLSIPRQRYGYTF; CDR3 DNA: TGTGCCAGCAGCTTAAGTATTCCCCGACAGCGCTATGGCTACACCTTC
J gene: TRBJ2-5; D gene: TRBD1; CDR3 length: 17; V gene: TRBV11-3; clone size: NA; CDR3 protein: CASSSGSGTGLLETQYF; CDR3 DNA: TGTGCCAGCAGCTCAGGCTCCGGGACAGGGTTGTTGGAGACCCAGTACTTC
J gene: TRBJ2-1; D gene: TRBD2; CDR3 length: 12; V gene: TRBV27; clone size: NA; CDR3 protein: CASSLGGGVLFF; CDR3 DNA: TGTGCCAGCAGTTTAGGCGGGGGGGTTTTGTTCTTC